The source of this T cell receptor (beta chain) is a study of siplizumab effects on memory and regulatory T cells. Findings and limits, study-wide: Alloreactive sequences whose origin lay in unstimulated CD4+ memory cells were significantly reduced by siplizumab. An assignable phenotype, naive or memory, was missing from roughly 76-95% of proliferating CD4+ or CD8+ clones.

To note about this clone: Its matching antigen is unknown.

Here immunoSEQ multiplex PCR was the method, and the copy in TCRdb shows in-frame clones only, minus some. The repertoire has 90,000 to 150,000 clones, 93% of them found once; the top ten carry about 0.16%. CDR1 is SGHVS, CDR2 FNYEAQ, per germline. This CDR3 comprises 18 residues. V dropped 4 bases and J dropped 3; count of bases not matched to a gene: 14. The sequenced sample consisted of non-Treg CD4+ T cells sorted from blood. This clonotype was obtained from a human donor in good health. V gene TRBV7-6 combines with J gene TRBJ1-4, with 7 bases aligning to TRBD1. The CDR3 sequence: CASSSRQGGARANEKLFF. The CDR3 DNA follows: TGTGCCAGCAGCTCCCGGCAGGGGGGGGCAAGAGCTAATGAAAAACTGTTTTTT.